Below, one TCR beta chain is given with its context. CDR3 length: 14 amino acids. Germline CDR1 is MNHEY and CDR2 is SVGEGT. The V end lost 5 bases, the J end lost 0 bases, and 8 bases lay between the germline ends. This table comes from immunoSEQ multiplex PCR, and its TCRdb copy is limited to in-frame clones, with some not included. The sample includes tens of thousands of clones, 93% of them seen just once. These data belong to a study of control samples from healthy donors and cancer patients. The chain joins TRBV6-2 or TRBV6-3 to TRBJ2-4; D gene ambiguous. The specimen was PBMCs. The clonotype was recovered from a woman between 45 and 65 years old with head and neck cancer. The CDR3 loop is CASSHLTAKNIQYF. CDR3 in DNA: TGTGCCAGCAGTCACTTGACAGCCAAAAACATTCAGTACTTC.